This T cell receptor beta chain was recorded in a study of metastatic and nonmetastatic thyroid tumors (dated by TCRdb to about 2020). Some background on the complete study: Repertoires from peripheral blood and from tumor or nodule tissue samples of malignant and benign thyroid patients were compared.

The library came from PCR. The instrument given in TCRdb is Illumina HiSeq 4000. High-throughput sequencing was used to profile the CDR3 region of the TCR beta-chain in every patient. Regarding the original processing steps: A classifier to discriminate distant-metastatic papillary thyroid cancer patients was built from CDR3 differences across clinicopathological groups. The Shannon index was used to assess repertoire diversity, and the Morisita-Horn index was used to assess tumor-blood repertoire similarity. TCRdb took the public reads, trimmed them with fastp at Q25, ran MiXCR for clone calling and kept in-frame beta chains. The authors' filters were not applied to this entry. Here the sample has 25,000 to 35,000 clones; around 15% occur a single time. Of the sample, approximately 4.5% falls within the top ten clones. Overall study results and their limits: In both blood and tumor samples, TCR beta diversity was reported to be significantly higher in malignant tumors than in benign nodules.

None of the patients had been given any treatment before thyroid surgery. Using T-cell receptor beta sequencing, the researchers looked back retrospectively at clinical samples from patients, gathered between about 2011 and 2019. About this clone: Its antigen remains unidentified. No base quality information exists; no much larger clone differs at one position.

The receptor was derived from a female donor with papillary thyroid cancer or a benign thyroid nodule (not recorded which). Some clones in this sample may be carry-over from other donors' samples. What was sequenced was blood.

The CDR3 protein sequence reads: CASSLEGTSGTGYLFF. The sequence in DNA is TGCGCCAGCAGCTTGGAAGGGACTAGCGGGACCGGGTATCTGTTTTTT. The sequence is built from TRBV5-1 and TRBJ2-2, with 13 middle bases fitting TRBD2. The V end gives up 0 bases and the J end 14 bases, leaving 10 bases in the junction not matched to a gene. For CDR1 and CDR2, the germline V gene lists SGHRS and YFSETQ. From the cysteine up to the phenylalanine, the CDR3 has a length of 16 residues. Solely the CDR3 DNA is kept, with 48 bases framed from the first base.